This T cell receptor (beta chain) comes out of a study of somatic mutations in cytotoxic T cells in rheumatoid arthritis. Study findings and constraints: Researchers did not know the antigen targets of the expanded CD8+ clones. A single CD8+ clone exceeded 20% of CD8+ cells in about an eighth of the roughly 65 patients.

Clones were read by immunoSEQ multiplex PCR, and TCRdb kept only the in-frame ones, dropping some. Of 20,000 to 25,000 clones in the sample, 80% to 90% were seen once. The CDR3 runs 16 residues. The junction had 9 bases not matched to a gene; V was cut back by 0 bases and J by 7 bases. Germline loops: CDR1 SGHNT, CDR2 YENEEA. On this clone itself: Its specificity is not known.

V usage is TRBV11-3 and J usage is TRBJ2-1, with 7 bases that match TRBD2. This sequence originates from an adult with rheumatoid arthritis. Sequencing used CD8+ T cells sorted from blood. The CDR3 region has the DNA TGTGCCAGCAGCTTAGATCCCGGGGTCGGGGGGAATGAGCAGTTCTTC. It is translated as CASSLDPGVGGNEQFF.